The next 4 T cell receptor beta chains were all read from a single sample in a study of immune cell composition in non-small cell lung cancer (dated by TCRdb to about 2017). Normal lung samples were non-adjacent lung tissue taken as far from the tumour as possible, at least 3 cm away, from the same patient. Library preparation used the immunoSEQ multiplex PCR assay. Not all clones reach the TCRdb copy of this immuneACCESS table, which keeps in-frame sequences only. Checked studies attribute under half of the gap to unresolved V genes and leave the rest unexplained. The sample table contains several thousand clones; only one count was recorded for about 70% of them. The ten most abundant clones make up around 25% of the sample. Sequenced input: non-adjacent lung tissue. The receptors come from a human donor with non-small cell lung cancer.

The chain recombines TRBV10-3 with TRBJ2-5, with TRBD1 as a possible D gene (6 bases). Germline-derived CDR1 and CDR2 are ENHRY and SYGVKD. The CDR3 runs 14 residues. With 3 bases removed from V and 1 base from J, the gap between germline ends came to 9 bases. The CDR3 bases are TGTGCCATCAGTGACAGGGGCGGCCAAGAGACCCAGTACTTC. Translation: CAISDRGGQETQYF.

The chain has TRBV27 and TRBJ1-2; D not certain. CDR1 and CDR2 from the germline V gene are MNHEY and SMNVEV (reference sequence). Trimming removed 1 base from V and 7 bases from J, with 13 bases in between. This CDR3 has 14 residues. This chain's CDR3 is CASSLLTGGSGYTF. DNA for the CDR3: TGTGCCAGCAGTTTATTGACGGGAGGCTCTGGCTACACCTTC.

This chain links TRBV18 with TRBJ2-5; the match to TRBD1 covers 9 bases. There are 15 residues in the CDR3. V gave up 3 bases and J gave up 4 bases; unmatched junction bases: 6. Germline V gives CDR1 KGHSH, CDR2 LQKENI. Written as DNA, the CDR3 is TGTGCCAGCTCACCTCTAGGACAGGGGCGAGAGACCCAGTACTTC. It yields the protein CASSPLGQGRETQYF. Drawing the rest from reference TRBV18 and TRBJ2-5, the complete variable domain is NAGVMQNPRHLVRRRGQEARLRCSPMKGHSHVYWYRQLPEEGLKFMVYLQKENIIDESGMPKERFSAEFPKEGPSILRIQQVVRGDSAAYFCASSPLGQGRETQYFGPGTRLLVL.

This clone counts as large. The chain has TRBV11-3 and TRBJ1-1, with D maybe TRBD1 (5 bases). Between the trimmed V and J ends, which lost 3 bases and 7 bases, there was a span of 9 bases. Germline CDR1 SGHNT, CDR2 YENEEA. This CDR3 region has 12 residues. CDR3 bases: TGTGCCAGCAGCTTCTACAGGAGTGAAGCTTTCTTT. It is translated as CASSFYRSEAFF.